The next 29 T cell receptor beta chains were all read from a single sample in a study of T cell changes during pregnancy in multiple sclerosis. Profiling relied on immunoSEQ multiplex PCR, and the TCRdb table lists in-frame clones only, not all of them. The table shows tens of thousands of clones, with about 91% occurring only once. The sample was peripheral blood, taken before pregnancy. These receptors originate from a female donor with multiple sclerosis, enrolled in a pregnancy study.

The V and J genes are TRBV5-4 and TRBJ2-7, with 9 bases aligning to TRBD1. The V gene end was trimmed by 3 bases and the J gene end by 6 bases; junction bases not matched to a gene: 10. The CDR3 is 15 amino acids. Germline-derived CDR1 and CDR2 are SGHNT and YYREEE (reference sequence). DNA for the CDR3: TGTGCCAGCAGCTCATTACAGGGGGCTGGGGCCGAGCAGTACTTC. Translation: CASSSLQGAGAEQYF.

The chain joins TRBV7-3 to TRBJ2-4; 9 bases match TRBD1. V shed 5 bases, J shed 2 bases, and the junction held 4 bases outside the gene matches. The CDR3 contains 15 residues. CDR1 and CDR2 (germline): SGHTA, FQGTGA. This CDR3 reads CASSTGTGTKNIQYF. CDR3 in DNA: TGTGCCAGCAGCACGGGGACAGGGACCAAAAACATTCAGTACTTC.

J is TRBJ1-2 and V is TRBV7-9; possible D gene TRBD1, 6 bases. The CDR3 length is 16 residues. The V gene's germline CDR1 is SEHNR and CDR2 FQNEAQ (reference sequence). Trimming took 1 base from V and 0 from J, leaving 12 bases between them. CDR3 amino acids: CASSLVGAIANYGYTF. The CDR3 DNA is TGTGCCAGCAGCTTAGTGGGGGCAATTGCTAACTATGGCTACACCTTC.

The rearrangement links TRBV9 to TRBJ2-3, with TRBD2 identical over 7 bases. The V segment lost 6 bases and the J segment 2 bases; nucleotides outside the gene matches: 15. The CDR3 is made up of 17 amino acids. CDR1 SGDLS and CDR2 YYNGEE come from the germline V gene. CDR3 residues: CASTARDVGTNTDTQYF. In DNA form, the CDR3 reads TGTGCCAGCACCGCCAGAGATGTGGGGACTAACACAGATACGCAGTATTTT.

The chain joins TRBV6-1 to TRBJ2-6; a possible D gene is TRBD1 (5 bases). With 1 base removed from V and 0 bases from J, the gap between germline ends came to 10 bases. This CDR3 has 17 residues. The germline CDR1 and CDR2 sequences are MNHNS and SASEGT. CDR3 nucleotide sequence: TGTGCCAGCAGTGAAGAACAGGTCCGCTCTGGGGCCAACGTCCTGACTTTC. Translated, it gives CASSEEQVRSGANVLTF.

This clone appeared once. The J gene is TRBJ1-4, the V gene TRBV30; 7 bases align to TRBD1. Per germline, CDR1 GTSNPN and CDR2 SVGIG (reference sequence). The CDR3 totals 16 residues. V dropped 1 base and J dropped 7; count of bases not matched to a gene: 12. DNA of the CDR3: TGTGCCTGGAGTGCCCTGGGTCAAGGGGGCCTTGAAAAACTGTTTTTT. This codes for CAWSALGQGGLEKLFF.

V gene TRBV18 combines with J gene TRBJ2-5; 7 bases agree with TRBD1. This CDR3 is built from 14 residues. The trim removed 3 bases at V and 2 bases at J, leaving 3 bases unmatched. Germline CDR1 KGHSH, CDR2 LQKENI. The CDR3 region is CASSPPGQQETQYF. CDR3 DNA sequence: TGTGCCAGCTCACCCCCGGGACAGCAAGAGACCCAGTACTTC. Looking up the rest from reference TRBV18 and TRBJ2-5 gives the full variable domain: NAGVMQNPRHLVRRRGQEARLRCSPMKGHSHVYWYRQLPEEGLKFMVYLQKENIIDESGMPKERFSAEFPKEGPSILRIQQVVRGDSAAYFCASSPPGQQETQYFGPGTRLLVL.

The V and J genes are TRBV9 and TRBJ2-1; D not certain. V was pared by 4 bases and J by 0 bases, with 11 bases between. Per germline, CDR1 SGDLS and CDR2 YYNGEE. The length of the CDR3 is 15 residues. The CDR3 is CASSPRGVSYNEQFF. DNA for the CDR3: TGTGCCAGCAGCCCACGCGGCGTCTCCTACAATGAGCAGTTCTTC.

Here the CDR3 DNA reads TGTGCCAGTACTACAGGGATTAGGACGTCCAATGAGCAGTTCTTC. This encodes CASTTGIRTSNEQFF. The gene calls are TRBV19 and TRBJ2-1, with D perhaps matching TRBD1 (6 bases). The CDR3 spans 15 residues. Trimming removed 7 bases from V and 6 bases from J, with 19 bases in between. The V gene's germline CDR1 is LNHDA and CDR2 SQIVND (reference sequence).

V gene TRBV20-1 combines with J gene TRBJ1-1, with D possibly matching TRBD1 (6 bases). The CDR3 contains 11 residues. CDR1 is DFQATT, CDR2 SNEGSKA, per germline (reference sequence). V gave up 2 bases and J gave up 7 bases, with 8 bases separating them. DNA of the CDR3: TGCAGTGCTAGAACGGACAGTGAAGCTTTCTTT. It yields the protein CSARTDSEAFF.

J is TRBJ1-2 and V is TRBV11-2; 7 positions match TRBD1. The CDR3 is 15 amino acids. Germline values: CDR1 SGHAT, CDR2 FQNNGV. With 5 bases clipped from V and 4 bases from J, the junction kept 10 bases outside the gene matches. The CDR3 is CASSPRQGVGYGYTF. The CDR3 DNA follows: TGTGCCAGCAGCCCCAGACAGGGAGTTGGCTATGGCTACACCTTC.

The chain uses TRBV7-3 and TRBJ1-6, with 8 bases identical to TRBD1. Germline lookup yields CDR1 SGHTA and CDR2 FQGTGA. CDR3 length equals 15 residues. J lost 7 bases, V lost 2 bases, and 4 bases had no gene match. In DNA form, the CDR3 reads TGTGCCAGCAGCTTAGACAGGGGTAGCAATTCACCCCTCCACTTT. Translated: CASSLDRGSNSPLHF.

The chain carries TRBV11-3 and TRBJ2-1; 10 nucleotides match TRBD1. The germline V gene has CDR1 SGHNT and CDR2 YENEEA. The CDR3 loop spans 14 amino acids. V trimming: 5 bases; J trimming: 8 bases; junction bases outside the gene matches: 6. CDR3 loop: CASSLGQGLHEQFF. The CDR3 DNA follows: TGTGCCAGCAGCCTGGGACAGGGGCTCCATGAGCAGTTCTTC.

This chain links TRBV10-3 with TRBJ2-5; 7 bases map to TRBD1. In germline, CDR1 is ENHRY, CDR2 SYGVKD. This CDR3 region has 12 residues. J gave up 3 bases and V 10 bases, and 5 bases lay outside the gene matches. The CDR3 spells CATQTGEETQYF. In DNA form, the CDR3 reads TGTGCCACGCAAACAGGGGAAGAGACCCAGTACTTC.

V is TRBV19 and J is TRBJ2-3; no definite D call. V lost 5 bases and J 5 bases, leaving 17 bases between the germline ends. This CDR3 region has 15 residues. The germline V gene encodes CDR1 LNHDA and CDR2 SQIVND (reference sequence). CDR3 coding DNA: TGTGCCAGTAGTGCCCTTGGGCTCGTCGGAGATACGCAGTATTTT. It translates to CASSALGLVGDTQYF.

In this sample, this clone turned up a few times. Here the CDR3 reads CASSATRDRGSPLHF. CDR3 nucleotides: TGTGCCAGCAGCGCTACTCGGGACAGGGGGTCACCCCTCCACTTT. The chain combines TRBV5-6 with TRBJ1-6; 11 nucleotides match TRBD1. The length of the CDR3 is 15 residues. The V and J ends lost 4 bases and 10 bases, in that order; junction bases with no gene match: 7. CDR1 SGHDT and CDR2 YYEEEE come from the germline V gene.

This sequence joins TRBV5-1 and TRBJ2-3, with D tentatively TRBD1 (6 bases). Trimming removed 4 bases at V and 0 bases at J, with 9 bases between. The CDR3 covers 14 residues. CDR1 SGHRS and CDR2 YFSETQ come from the germline V gene. The CDR3: CASSRGQSTDTQYF. The DNA for the CDR3 is TGCGCCAGCAGCAGGGGACAAAGCACAGATACGCAGTATTTT. The full variable domain, with the rest looked up from reference TRBV5-1 and TRBJ2-3, is KAGVTQTPRYLIKTRGQQVTLSCSPISGHRSVSWYQQTPGQGLQFLFEYFSETQRNKGNFPGRFSGRQFSNSRSEMNVSTLELGDSALYLCASSRGQSTDTQYFGPGTRLTVL.

This chain links TRBV7-3 with TRBJ2-3, with D hard to call. The CDR3 consists of 13 residues. The V and J ends lost 5 bases and 5 bases respectively, with 11 bases between them. Germline V CDR1 and CDR2: SGHTA, FQGTGA. Written as DNA, the CDR3 is TGTGCCAGCAGCCCTCCTGGCGGAGATACGCAGTATTTT. It encodes CASSPPGGDTQYF.

V usage is TRBV7-8 and J usage is TRBJ2-2; 12 bases are shared with TRBD2. This CDR3 is 18 amino acids long. CDR1 SGHVS and CDR2 FQNEAQ come from the germline V gene. With V trimmed by 4 bases and J by 0 bases, 6 bases remained unmatched. CDR3 sequence: CASSYLAGGFANTGELFF. The CDR3 DNA is TGTGCCAGCAGCTATCTAGCGGGGGGGTTCGCGAACACCGGGGAGCTGTTTTTT.

The chain is built from TRBV27 and TRBJ1-4; unclear D gene. The CDR3 runs 14 residues. V was clipped by 6 bases and J by 4 bases, with 12 bases between them. Looked up from germline, CDR1 is MNHEY and CDR2 is SMNVEV (reference sequence). The CDR3 nucleotides read TGTGCCAGCAGCCCCCGGGAGATTAATGAAAAACTGTTTTTT. Its protein product is CASSPREINEKLFF.

The chain links TRBV15 to TRBJ2-7; 9 nucleotides align to TRBD1. Per the germline V gene, CDR1 is LNHNV and CDR2 is YYDKDF (reference sequence). The junction had 11 bases not matched to a gene; V was cut back by 6 bases and J by 5 bases. CDR3 size: 15 residues. The CDR3 here is CATRPPGQGFNEQYF. The CDR3 nucleotides are TGTGCCACCAGGCCGCCGGGACAGGGATTTAACGAGCAGTACTTC.

This clone was picked up one time. Here the CDR3 reads CASSPGWLPRSGANVLTF. The CDR3 DNA follows: TGTGCCAGCAGCCCCGGTTGGTTGCCACGCTCTGGGGCCAACGTCCTGACTTTC. The V and J genes are TRBV7-8 and TRBJ2-6; no reliable D call. Per the germline V gene, CDR1 is SGHVS and CDR2 is FQNEAQ. The V end lost 5 bases, the J end lost 0 bases, and 17 bases lay between the germline ends. The CDR3 is 18 residues long.

V usage is TRBV6-1 and J usage is TRBJ1-5; possible D gene TRBD1, 5 bases. Germline loops: CDR1 MNHNS, CDR2 SASEGT. The CDR3 is 17 residues long. V lost 0 bases to trimming and J lost 3 bases, with 15 bases between them. Written as DNA, the CDR3 is TGTGCCAGCAGTGAAGCCCGGATTGGGGGGTCCAATCAGCCCCAGCATTTT. The encoded protein is CASSEARIGGSNQPQHF.

This clone was seen more than once but under ten times. This chain joins TRBV25-1 and TRBJ1-5; weak D call: TRBD1 (5 bases). Germline values: CDR1 MGHDK, CDR2 SYGVNS. Trimming shortened V by 3 bases and J by 4 bases, and 13 bases separated the two germline ends. This CDR3 has 15 amino acids. Here the CDR3 reads CASSDGPTANQPQHF. The DNA of the CDR3 is TGTGCCAGCAGTGACGGTCCGACAGCTAATCAGCCCCAGCATTTT.

CDR3 nucleotide sequence: TGCGCCAGCAGCTCAACGGGACAATATGGAAACACCATATATTTT. Its protein is CASSSTGQYGNTIYF. The chain uses TRBV5-1 and TRBJ1-3; D perhaps matches TRBD1 (6 bases). Germline V gene lookup returns CDR1 SGHRS and CDR2 YFSETQ. V was clipped by 3 bases and J by 3 bases, with 13 bases between them. The CDR3 extends over 15 amino acids.

V is TRBV5-6 and J is TRBJ1-3; 7 nucleotides match TRBD1. Per the germline V gene, CDR1 is SGHDT and CDR2 is YYEEEE. The CDR3 extends over 14 amino acids. Trimming removed 5 bases from V and 0 bases from J; junction bases left unmatched: 2. Here the CDR3 DNA reads TGTGCCAGCAGTTGGACAGGCTCTGGAAACACCATATATTTT. Residues: CASSWTGSGNTIYF.

This clone showed up many times. The chain couples TRBV19 to TRBJ1-2; TRBD1 matches 10 bases. With V trimmed by 7 bases and J by 7 bases, 12 bases remained unmatched. CDR1 LNHDA and CDR2 SQIVND come from the germline V gene (reference sequence). This CDR3 has 15 amino acids. The CDR3 spells CASKRGTGDQSGYTF. The CDR3, as DNA: TGTGCCAGTAAAAGGGGGACAGGGGATCAATCTGGCTACACCTTC.

The chain joins TRBV2 to TRBJ1-5, with 7 nucleotides matching TRBD1. This CDR3 has 15 residues. Germline V gives CDR1 SNHLY, CDR2 FYNNEI. With V trimmed by 6 bases and J by 0 bases, 5 bases remained unmatched. Here the CDR3 reads CASSVGQSSNQPQHF. The CDR3 region has the DNA TGTGCCAGCAGCGTGGGACAGAGTAGCAATCAGCCCCAGCATTTT. The full variable domain, rest sourced from reference TRBV2 and TRBJ1-5, is EPEVTQTPSHQVTQMGQEVILRCVPISNHLYFYWYRQILGQKVEFLVSFYNNEISEKSEIFDDQFSVERPDGSNFTLKIRSTKLEDSAMYFCASSVGQSSNQPQHFGDGTRLSIL.

The V call is TRBV7-2, the J call TRBJ2-7; D is unclear. The V end was cut by 5 bases, the J end by 3 bases, with 8 bases between. The CDR3 spans 12 residues. Germline V lookup: CDR1 SGHTA, CDR2 FQGNSA. The DNA for the CDR3 is TGTGCCAGCAGCCCTTACTACTACGAGCAGTACTTC. It yields the protein CASSPYYYEQYF.